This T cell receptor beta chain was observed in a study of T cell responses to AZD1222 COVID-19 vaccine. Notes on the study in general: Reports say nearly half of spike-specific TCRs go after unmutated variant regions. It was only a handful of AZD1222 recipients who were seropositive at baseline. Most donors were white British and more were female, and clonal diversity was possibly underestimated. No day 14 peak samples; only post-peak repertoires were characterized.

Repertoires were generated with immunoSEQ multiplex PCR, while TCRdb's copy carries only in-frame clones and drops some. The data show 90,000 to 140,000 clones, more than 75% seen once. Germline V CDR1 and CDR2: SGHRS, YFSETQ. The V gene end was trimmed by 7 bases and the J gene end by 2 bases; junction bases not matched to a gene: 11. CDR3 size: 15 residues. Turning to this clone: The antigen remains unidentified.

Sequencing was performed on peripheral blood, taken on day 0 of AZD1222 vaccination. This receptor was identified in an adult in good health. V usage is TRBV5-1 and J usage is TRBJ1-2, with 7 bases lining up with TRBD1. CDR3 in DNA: TGCGCCAGCGCCCCAGTAGCCAGGGGGAACTATGGCTACACCTTC. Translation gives CASAPVARGNYGYTF.